The TCR beta chain described here comes from a study of CD8 T cells in ankylosing spondylitis. TCRdb re-called the 5' RACE reads with MiXCR, one entry per CDR3 protein. The sample has more than 150,000 distinct CDR3 sequences, roughly 18% seen once. CDR1 is MNHEY, CDR2 SVGAGI, per germline. V gave up 11 bases and J gave up 4 bases, with 23 bases separating them. The CDR3 spans 15 residues. This receptor was obtained from a male donor aged 5 to 30 with ankylosing spondylitis or in good health (not recorded which). The sample consisted of blood, either unsorted or a sorted T cell fraction (not recorded which). This chain links TRBV6-5 with TRBJ1-1; D may be TRBD1 (6 bases). The CDR3 reads CAVYGRGRFSTEAFF. The CDR3 DNA sequence: TGTGCCGTCTACGGCCGGGGGCGATTCAGCACTGAAGCTTTCTTT.